The rows below give T cell receptor beta chains drawn from one sample of a study of cytomegalovirus exposure and HLA in healthy donors. Method: immunoSEQ multiplex PCR; TCRdb's copy keeps in-frame clones and lacks some. The sample lists around 110,000 clones, roughly 9% occurring once. The sample comprised PBMCs. The receptor set was obtained from a man between 25 and 39 years old in good health and CMV-seronegative. The CDR3 runs from the conserved cysteine through the conserved F or W. D genes are given only for firm matches. Expanded clones are given a class, and other clones once, few, many or no size at all.

d_call,j_call,clone_size,v_call,cdr3_nt,cdr3_aa
TRBD2,TRBJ2-1,few,TRBV7-8,TGTGCCAGCAGCCGCCCGGGAGGATTTAATGAGCAGTTCTTC,CASSRPGGFNEQFF
-,TRBJ1-1,-,TRBV4-1,TGCGCCAGCAGCCAAGGCATCGCCAGGGGCGACACTGAAGCTTTCTTT,CASSQGIARGDTEAFF
TRBD1,TRBJ1-3,many,TRBV19,TGTGCCAGTAGTAGGGACAGATCTGGAAACACCATATATTTT,CASSRDRSGNTIYF
-,TRBJ1-1,few,TRBV10-3,TGTGCCAGCTCGACAGGAGAGAACACTGAAGCTTTCTTT,CASSTGENTEAFF
-,TRBJ2-5,few,TRBV30,TGTGCCTGGAGTGTGTACAGGGATATGGAGACCCAGTACTTC,CAWSVYRDMETQYF
TRBD2,TRBJ2-7,few,TRBV5-1,TGCGCCAGCAGTGAAACTAGCGGTTATTACGAGCAGTACTTC,CASSETSGYYEQYF
-,TRBJ1-6,-,TRBV21-1,TGTGCCAGCAGCAAAGCAGGGAGCTCCTATAATTCACCCCTCCACTTT,CASSKAGSSYNSPLHF
TRBD1,TRBJ1-5,few,TRBV2,TGTGCCAGCAGTAAGGACAGGGAACAGCCCCAGCATTTT,CASSKDREQPQHF
TRBD1,TRBJ1-2,-,TRBV5-1,TGCGCCAGCAGCTGGGATCCGGGACAGACCAACTATGGCTACACCTTC,CASSWDPGQTNYGYTF
TRBD1,TRBJ2-7,-,TRBV10-2,TGCGCCAGCAGTGACTCAGGGACAGGGTTTTCCTACGAGCAGTACTTC,CASSDSGTGFSYEQYF
-,TRBJ2-2,-,TRBV7-2,TGTGCCAGCAGCTTCTCCACCGGGGAGCTGTTTTTT,CASSFSTGELFF
TRBD1,TRBJ2-2,-,TRBV10-1,TGCGCCAGCTGGGGACAGCTGAACACCGGGGAGCTGTTTTTT,CASWGQLNTGELFF
-,TRBJ1-4,few,TRBV28,TGTGCCAGCACCCGGGAGGGGGGAGCTAATGAAAAACTGTTTTTT,CASTREGGANEKLFF
TRBD1,TRBJ2-6,-,TRBV27,TGTGCCAGCAGTTCCGGGACAGGGACTGCTGGGGCCAACGTCCTGACTTTC,CASSSGTGTAGANVLTF
-,TRBJ1-1,-,TRBV19,TGTGCCAGTATCCAGACAGGATTGAACACTGAAGCTTTCTTT,CASIQTGLNTEAFF
TRBD2,TRBJ2-7,-,TRBV18,TGTGCCAGCTCACCAGGACTAGCGGGGAGCGAGCAGTACTTC,CASSPGLAGSEQYF
-,TRBJ1-2,few,TRBV5-6,TGTGCCAGCAGCTTGCTCGGGGATGGCTACACCTTC,CASSLLGDGYTF
TRBD1,TRBJ1-4,few,TRBV27,TGTGCCAGCAGTTACAACTCCCAGGGGGCGGAAAAACTGTTTTTT,CASSYNSQGAEKLFF
TRBD1,TRBJ2-1,once,TRBV9,TGTGCCAGCAGCGGAGACAGGGGCTCCTACAATGAGCAGTTCTTC,CASSGDRGSYNEQFF
-,TRBJ1-1,-,TRBV19,TGTGCCAGTAGTATAGACAGGGACACTGAAGCTTTCTTT,CASSIDRDTEAFF
-,TRBJ2-3,-,TRBV27,TGTGCCAGCAGTTTGATTCAGGGGCGAGGAGATACGCAGTATTTT,CASSLIQGRGDTQYF
-,TRBJ1-4,few,TRBV12-2,TGTGCAAGTCTCACCCGGAGTTTAGGAGAAAAACTGTTTTTT,CASLTRSLGEKLFF